These 26 T cell receptor beta chains share one sample of origin, sequenced in a study of cytomegalovirus exposure and HLA in healthy donors. The study ran its PCR with 60 Vbeta and 13 Jbeta primers. Measured with immunoSEQ multiplex PCR; TCRdb has only the in-frame clones, and not every one. The data hold approximately 160,000 clones, with around 78% observed a single time. The source material was PBMCs. The origin of the receptors is a woman aged 50 to 60 in good health and CMV-seropositive.

V usage is TRBV7-6 and J usage is TRBJ2-1; 10 bases are a match to TRBD2. Trimming took 0 bases from V and 2 from J; bases not matched to a gene: 4. The germline gives CDR1 SGHVS, CDR2 FNYEAQ. The CDR3 has 17 residues. CDR3 amino acids: CASSLASGRTTYNEQFF. The CDR3 DNA reads as TGTGCCAGCAGCTTAGCTAGCGGGAGGACCACCTACAATGAGCAGTTCTTC.

This sequence joins TRBV11-3 and TRBJ2-3; D is perhaps TRBD1 (5 bases). CDR3 size: 13 residues. Trimming shortened V by 4 bases and J by 5 bases, and 10 bases separated the two germline ends. Looked up from germline, CDR1 is SGHNT and CDR2 is YENEEA. The CDR3 coding sequence is TGTGCCAGCAGCTCACAGGTGGGAGATACGCAGTATTTT. This encodes CASSSQVGDTQYF.

The V and J genes are TRBV7-2 and TRBJ1-1, with 7 nucleotides matching TRBD1. Germline CDR1 is SGHTA and CDR2 is FQGNSA. J was trimmed by 10 bases and V by 4 bases; bases with no gene match: 18. The CDR3 loop spans 16 amino acids. CDR3 nucleotide sequence: TGTGCCAGCAGCTCATCCTCGACAGGGATAGGGGAAGGAGCTTTCTTT. It specifies CASSSSSTGIGEGAFF.

This clone appeared once. The same CDR3 is also encoded by other DNA sequences in this sample. The rearrangement uses TRBV11-3 and TRBJ1-1; D possibly corresponds to TRBD1 (6 bases). Trimming took off 1 base at V and 1 base at J, with 10 bases between the two ends. CDR1 SGHNT and CDR2 YENEEA come from the germline V gene. The CDR3 has 15 residues. In DNA, the CDR3 is TGTGCCAGCAGCTTAGTTTTAGGGGGGAACACTGAAGCTTTCTTT. Translating gives CASSLVLGGNTEAFF.

This clone was found once. The chain carries TRBV10-3 and TRBJ2-2, with 9 positions matching TRBD1. CDR3 length equals 18 residues. With 4 bases clipped from V and 0 bases from J, the junction kept 9 bases outside the gene matches. The germline CDR1 and CDR2 sequences are ENHRY and SYGVKD. The CDR3 reads CAISGPPGQGSNTGELFF. The CDR3 nucleotides are TGTGCCATCAGTGGGCCTCCTGGACAGGGGTCGAACACCGGGGAGCTGTTTTTT.

The chain couples TRBV2 to TRBJ2-1, with TRBD2 as a possible D gene (6 bases). CDR3 length: 16 amino acids. Per germline, CDR1 SNHLY and CDR2 FYNNEI. Between the trimmed V and J ends, which lost 2 bases and 0 bases, there was a span of 11 bases. The CDR3 DNA reads as TGTGCCAGCAGTGAAAACGTGGGGGGCTCCTACAATGAGCAGTTCTTC. Its protein product is CASSENVGGSYNEQFF.

About this clone: One junction end does not reproduce the germline sequence, and a read error may be involved. The chain recombines TRBV7-8 with TRBJ2-7, with D tentatively TRBD1 (6 bases). The CDR3 runs 16 residues. CDR1 and CDR2 (germline): SGHVS, FQNEAQ. Written as DNA, the CDR3 is TGTGCCAGCAGCTTAGCGAAGGGGGAAATCTCCTACCAGCAGTACTTC. This gives the protein CASSLAKGEISYQQYF.

The J gene is TRBJ2-7, the V gene TRBV27, with 11 positions matching TRBD2. Germline loops: CDR1 MNHEY, CDR2 SMNVEV (reference sequence). V lost 4 bases, J lost 3 bases, and 11 bases stayed unmatched. The length of the CDR3 is 17 residues. As DNA, the CDR3 is TGTGCCAGCAGTTCGCTAGCGGGGGGACTAATCCTCTACGAGCAGTACTTC. Amino acids: CASSSLAGGLILYEQYF.

CDR3 in amino acids: CASSFPPGTGGIDTEAFF. In nucleotides, the CDR3 is TGTGCCAGCAGCTTCCCCCCCGGGACAGGGGGCATTGACACTGAAGCTTTCTTT. The chain recombines TRBV7-9 with TRBJ1-1; 12 bases are a match to TRBD1. CDR3 length equals 18 residues. Trimming cost V 3 bases and J 3 bases; bases outside gene matches: 11. Germline V gene sequence: CDR1 SEHNR, CDR2 FQNEAQ (reference sequence). Full variable domain (remainder filled in from reference TRBV7-9 and TRBJ1-1): DTGVSQNPRHKITKRGQNVTFRCDPISEHNRLYWYRQTLGQGPEFLTYFQNEAQLEKSRLLSDRFSAERPKGSFSTLEIQRTEQGDSAMYLCASSFPPGTGGIDTEAFFGQGTRLTVV.

This rearrangement joins TRBV7-2 to TRBJ1-2; 7 bases are a match to TRBD1. This CDR3 comprises 15 residues. The ends lost 1 base at V and 3 bases at J; junction bases unmatched: 5. Germline lookup yields CDR1 SGHTA and CDR2 FQGNSA. Here the CDR3 DNA reads TGTGCCAGCAGCTTAGGACAGGGTCTGTACTATGGCTACACCTTC. It codes for CASSLGQGLYYGYTF.

The rearrangement joins TRBV30 to TRBJ1-1; no clear D gene. The V gene lost 4 bases and the J gene lost 6 bases, with 12 bases spanning the gap. This CDR3 comprises 12 residues. Germline V gene lookup returns CDR1 GTSNPN and CDR2 SVGIG (reference sequence). The CDR3 is CAWNEAGAEAFF. The CDR3 DNA sequence: TGTGCCTGGAATGAGGCCGGAGCTGAAGCTTTCTTT.

This clone was counted only a few times. The V and J genes are TRBV28 and TRBJ2-7; 9 bases fit TRBD1. The V and J ends lost 5 bases and 2 bases, in that order; junction bases with no gene match: 7. The CDR3 sequence is 15 residues long. Looked up from germline, CDR1 is MDHEN and CDR2 is SYDVKM. In nucleotides, the CDR3 is TGTGCCAGCAGTCCCGGCGGGACAGGGACCTACGAGCAGTACTTC. Translating it yields CASSPGGTGTYEQYF.

Points on this clone: The sample has other DNA sequences that encode this CDR3 too. This chain links TRBV9 with TRBJ1-1; a possible D gene is TRBD1 (6 bases). This CDR3 contains 13 residues. Germline V lookup: CDR1 SGDLS, CDR2 YYNGEE. The V end was cut by 2 bases, the J end by 3 bases, with 8 bases between. CDR3 DNA: TGTGCCAGCAGCGTGGCAGGGGACACTGAAGCTTTCTTT. This codes for CASSVAGDTEAFF.

The CDR3 bases are TGTGCCAGCAGTGAGACAGGGGGCTCGAACTATGGCTACACCTTC. It specifies CASSETGGSNYGYTF. V and J are TRBV28 and TRBJ1-2, with TRBD1 matching over 10 bases. This CDR3 comprises 15 residues. Trimming removed 5 bases from V and 2 bases from J; junction bases left unmatched: 5. Germline CDR1 and CDR2: MDHEN and SYDVKM.

The CDR3 nucleotides are TGCGCCAGCAGCCAAAGGGAGGGCAATCAGCCCCAGCATTTT. This encodes CASSQREGNQPQHF. J is TRBJ1-5 and V is TRBV4-3; D uncertain. The CDR3 loop spans 14 amino acids. From germline, CDR1 is LGHNA and CDR2 YSLEER. The V gene lost 2 bases and the J gene lost 2 bases, with 7 bases spanning the gap.

In its sample, this clone was seen a few times. The genes are TRBV6-1 and TRBJ2-4; D possibly corresponds to TRBD2 (5 bases). The CDR3 extends over 15 amino acids. From germline, CDR1 is MNHNS and CDR2 SASEGT. The V and J ends lost 6 bases and 6 bases respectively, with 18 bases between them. The CDR3 spells CASSGFNTSPNIQYF. The CDR3 DNA reads TGTGCCAGCAGCGGCTTTAACACTAGTCCAAACATTCAGTACTTC.

V usage is TRBV9 and J usage is TRBJ2-7; D possibly corresponds to TRBD1 (6 bases). Per the germline V gene, CDR1 is SGDLS and CDR2 is YYNGEE. This CDR3 spans 15 amino acids. Trimming stripped 0 bases from V and 5 bases from J, with 15 bases between. For the CDR3, the DNA is TGTGCCAGCAGCGTAGCCTCCGGGACACTTCACGAGCAGTACTTC. Its protein is CASSVASGTLHEQYF.

This chain links TRBV2 with TRBJ2-3; 14 bases fit TRBD2. This CDR3 region has 15 residues. V lost 6 bases and J lost 5; bases outside the gene matches: 4. Looked up from germline, CDR1 is SNHLY and CDR2 is FYNNEI. CDR3 nucleotides: TGTGCCAGCAGGAGACTAGCGGGAGGGGAAGATACGCAGTATTTT. This translates into CASRRLAGGEDTQYF.

The chain uses TRBV7-2 and TRBJ1-2; 9 nucleotides match TRBD1. V lost 6 bases and J lost 3; bases outside the gene matches: 17. Germline V CDR1 and CDR2: SGHTA, FQGNSA. This CDR3 spans 18 amino acids. CDR3 region: CASRQPGQGVRVDYGYTF. Here the CDR3 DNA reads TGTGCCAGCAGACAACCGGGACAGGGTGTCCGGGTTGACTATGGCTACACCTTC.

The chain uses TRBV6-1 and TRBJ2-7; 7 bases are a match to TRBD1. Per the germline V gene, CDR1 is MNHNS and CDR2 is SASEGT. The trim removed 4 bases at V and 0 bases at J, leaving 3 bases unmatched. The CDR3 loop spans 14 amino acids. The CDR3 region has the DNA TGTGCCAGCAGTGGGTACAGGGGCTCCTACGAGCAGTACTTC. Translated: CASSGYRGSYEQYF.

About this clone: Other DNA sequences from this sample encode an identical CDR3 as well. The V call is TRBV10-3, the J call TRBJ2-1; D is uncertain. CDR1 and CDR2 from the germline V gene are ENHRY and SYGVKD. This CDR3 has 14 residues. The germline V and J ends were trimmed by 4 bases and 3 bases, with 10 bases remaining between them. The CDR3 sequence: CAISGQGGYNEQFF. CDR3 in DNA: TGTGCCATCAGTGGCCAAGGCGGCTACAATGAGCAGTTCTTC.

The V and J genes are TRBV5-1 and TRBJ2-2; D ambiguous. The CDR3 length is 15 residues. Germline V gives CDR1 SGHRS, CDR2 YFSETQ. Trimming stripped 0 bases from V and 0 bases from J, with 6 bases between. The CDR3 loop reads CASSLARSNTGELFF. The CDR3 nucleotides are TGCGCCAGCAGCTTGGCCAGGTCGAACACCGGGGAGCTGTTTTTT.

This chain connects TRBV2 to TRBJ2-1; tentatively, D is TRBD2 (6 bases). Germline CDR1 reads SNHLY; CDR2 reads FYNNEI. The CDR3 length is 11 residues. Trimming stripped 8 bases from V and 7 bases from J, with 9 bases between. CDR3 sequence (DNA): TGTGCCAGCGGAGGGAGTAATGAGCAGTTCTTC. Translating it yields CASGGSNEQFF.

The chain couples TRBV2 to TRBJ2-3; D remains ambiguous. The CDR3 is 12 residues long. The germline gives CDR1 SNHLY, CDR2 FYNNEI. The germline V and J ends were trimmed by 9 bases and 4 bases, with 11 bases remaining between them. The CDR3 sequence: CASSSGPDTQYF. CDR3 nucleotide sequence: TGTGCCAGTTCATCAGGTCCAGATACGCAGTATTTT.

Here the CDR3 DNA reads TGTGCCATCAGTCACAGGTTGGGAAATGAAAAACTGTTTTTT. Residues: CAISHRLGNEKLFF. The genes are TRBV10-3 and TRBJ1-4; D possibly corresponds to TRBD1 (5 bases). This CDR3 region has 14 residues. Trimming took 5 bases from V and 5 from J, leaving 12 bases between them. The germline V gene encodes CDR1 ENHRY and CDR2 SYGVKD.

V and J are TRBV9 and TRBJ1-2; D remains ambiguous. Trimming cost V 3 bases and J 4 bases, with 13 bases left between them. From germline, CDR1 is SGDLS and CDR2 YYNGEE. This CDR3 spans 14 amino acids. CDR3 sequence reads: CASSAGLSFYGYTF. The DNA for the CDR3 is TGTGCCAGCAGCGCCGGACTTTCATTCTATGGCTACACCTTC. Full variable domain (outside the CDR3, taken from reference TRBV9 and TRBJ1-2): DSGVTQTPKHLITATGQRVTLRCSPRSGDLSVYWYQQSLDQGLQFLIQYYNGEERAKGNILERFSAQQFPDLHSELNLSSLELGDSALYFCASSAGLSFYGYTFGSGTRLTVV.